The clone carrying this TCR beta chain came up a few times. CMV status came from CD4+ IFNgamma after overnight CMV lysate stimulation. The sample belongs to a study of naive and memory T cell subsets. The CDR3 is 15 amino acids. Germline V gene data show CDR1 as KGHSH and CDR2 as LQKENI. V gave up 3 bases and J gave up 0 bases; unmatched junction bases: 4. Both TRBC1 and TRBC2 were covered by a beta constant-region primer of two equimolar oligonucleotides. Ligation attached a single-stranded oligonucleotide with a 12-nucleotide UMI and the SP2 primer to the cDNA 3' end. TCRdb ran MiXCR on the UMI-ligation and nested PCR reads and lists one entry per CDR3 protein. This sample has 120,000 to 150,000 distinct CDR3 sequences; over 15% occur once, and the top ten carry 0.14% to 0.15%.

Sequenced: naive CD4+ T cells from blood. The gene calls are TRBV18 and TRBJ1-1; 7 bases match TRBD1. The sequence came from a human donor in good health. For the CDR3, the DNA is TGTGCCAGCTCACCTTACAGGGGAGTGAACACTGAAGCTTTCTTT. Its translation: CASSPYRGVNTEAFF.